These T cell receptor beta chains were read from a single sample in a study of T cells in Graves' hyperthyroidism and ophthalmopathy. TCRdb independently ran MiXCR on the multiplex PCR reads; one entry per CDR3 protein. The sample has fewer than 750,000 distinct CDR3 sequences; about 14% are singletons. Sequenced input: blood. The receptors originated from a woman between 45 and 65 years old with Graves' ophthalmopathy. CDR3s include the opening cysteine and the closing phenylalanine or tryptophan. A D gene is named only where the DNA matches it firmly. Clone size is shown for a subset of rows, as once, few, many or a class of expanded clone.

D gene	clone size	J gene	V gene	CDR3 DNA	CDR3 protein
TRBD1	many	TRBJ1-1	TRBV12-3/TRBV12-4	TGTGCCAGCAGTCGGGGGACAGGGGGGATGAACACTGAAGCTTTCTTT	CASSRGTGGMNTEAFF
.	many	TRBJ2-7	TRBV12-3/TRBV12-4	TGTGCCAGCAGCACCACAGGGTTCAACGAGCAGTACTTC	CASSTTGFNEQYF
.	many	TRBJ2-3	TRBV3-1	TGTGCCAGCAGCCTACTAACCGGGAACCCCCCAGATACGCAGTATTTT	CASSLLTGNPPDTQYF
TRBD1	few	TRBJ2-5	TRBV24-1	TGTGCCACCAGTGACACCGACAGGGGAAGGGAGACCCAGTACTTC	CATSDTDRGRETQYF
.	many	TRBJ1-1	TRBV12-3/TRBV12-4	TGTGCCAGCAGGGACACCCGGCGGTTTGAAGCTTTCTTT	CASRDTRRFEAFF
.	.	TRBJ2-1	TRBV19	TGTGCCAGTAGTAGTTCCAGGCAATACGAGCAGTTCTTC	CASSSSRQYEQFF
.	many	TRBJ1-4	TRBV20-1	TGCAGTGCTAGTAACGGGCCAGAAAAACTGTTTTTT	CSASNGPEKLFF
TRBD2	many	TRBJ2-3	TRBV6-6	TGTGCCAGCAGTTACTCGGCTAGCGGGAGTCGATATACGCAGTATTTT	CASSYSASGSRYTQYF
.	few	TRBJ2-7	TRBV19	TGTGCCAGTAGTATAGAAACAGGAACCTACGAGCAGTACTTC	CASSIETGTYEQYF
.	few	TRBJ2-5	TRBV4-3	TGCGCCAGCAGCCAAGACCGGGGGCCGGGGGAGACCCAGTACTTC	CASSQDRGPGETQYF
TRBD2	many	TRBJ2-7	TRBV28	TGTGCCAGCAGTTTATCCGGACTAGCGCAGTACTTC	CASSLSGLAQYF
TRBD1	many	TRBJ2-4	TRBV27	TGTGCCAGCAGTTTATGGGGGACGGGACAGGAGGCCAAAAACATTCAGTACTTC	CASSLWGTGQEAKNIQYF
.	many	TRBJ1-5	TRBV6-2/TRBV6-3	TGTGCCAGCCAGGTTCGCAATCAGCCCCAGCATTTT	CASQVRNQPQHF
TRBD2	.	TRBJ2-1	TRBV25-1	TGTGCCAGCAGTGAGCATTTTGGCGGGAGAGACAATGAGCAGTTCTTC	CASSEHFGGRDNEQFF
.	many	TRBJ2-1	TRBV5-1	TGCGCCAGCAGCTCTCTCGACCGGTCCGCCCTGAATGAGCAGTTCTTC	CASSSLDRSALNEQFF
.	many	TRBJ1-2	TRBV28	TGTGCCAGCAGTTCACAGGGTCCTAACTATGGCTACACCTTC	CASSSQGPNYGYTF
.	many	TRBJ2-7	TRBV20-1	TGCAGTGCTAGAGATCCTTCCGCCGGGGGGCCCTACGAGCAGTACTTC	CSARDPSAGGPYEQYF
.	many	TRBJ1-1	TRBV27	TGTGCCAGCAGTTTATTGGGCCAACTGAACACTGAAGCTTTCTTT	CASSLLGQLNTEAFF
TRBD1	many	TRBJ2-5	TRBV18	TGTGCCAGCTCCCCAACAGGGGCAGAGACCCAGTACTTC	CASSPTGAETQYF
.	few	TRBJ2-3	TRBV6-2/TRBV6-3	TGTGCCAGCAGTTACTTGGCTGCACGAGATACGCAGTATTTT	CASSYLAARDTQYF
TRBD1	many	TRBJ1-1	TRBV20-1	TGCAGTGCTAGTGGGCAGGGGGCGCGCGCTGAAGCTTTCTTT	CSASGQGARAEAFF
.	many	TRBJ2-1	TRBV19	TGTGCCAGTAGTAGGAGCGGCAATGAGCAGTTCTTC	CASSRSGNEQFF
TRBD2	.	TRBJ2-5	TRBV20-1	TGCAGTGCCGGACTAGCGGGAGATTTCATAGAGACCCAGTACTTC	CSAGLAGDFIETQYF
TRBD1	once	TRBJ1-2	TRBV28	TGTGCCAGCAGACCGGGACAGGGGACTAACTATGGCTACACCTTC	CASRPGQGTNYGYTF
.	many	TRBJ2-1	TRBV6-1	TGTGCCAGCAGTGGGATCCGTAGCGCCACCAATGAGCAGTTCTTC	CASSGIRSATNEQFF
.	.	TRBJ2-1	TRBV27	TGTGCCAGCAGTTTAATTCTTAGCGGTGAGCAGTTCTTC	CASSLILSGEQFF
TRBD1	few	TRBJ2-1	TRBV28	TGTGCCAGCAGTTTATCTGGGACAGGGGGCTGGAATGAGCAGTTCTTC	CASSLSGTGGWNEQFF
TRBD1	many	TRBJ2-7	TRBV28	TGTGCCAGCAGTTTATTGACAGGGACAGGGGGCAGATACGAGCAGTACTTC	CASSLLTGTGGRYEQYF
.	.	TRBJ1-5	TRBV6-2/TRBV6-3	TGTGCCAGCAGTCCTTTATCGCTCGGAGCTATCAATCAGCCCCAGCATTTT	CASSPLSLGAINQPQHF